Listed here are 8 T cell receptor beta chains from one sample, sequenced in a study of cytomegalovirus exposure and HLA in healthy donors. The PCR made use of 60 Vbeta and 13 Jbeta primers. Profiling relied on immunoSEQ multiplex PCR, and the TCRdb table lists in-frame clones only, not all of them. Of around 86,000 clones listed, over 65% are singletons. The specimen was PBMCs. The source of these receptors is a man aged 50-59 years in good health and CMV-seropositive.

V gene TRBV10-2 combines with J gene TRBJ2-2, with D possibly matching TRBD2 (5 bases). The CDR3 consists of 18 residues. Trimming left V 3 bases short and J 3 bases short, with 20 bases between. Germline V gene lookup returns CDR1 WSHSY and CDR2 SAAADI. This chain's CDR3 is CASSELLLGDVDTGELFF. CDR3 DNA sequence: TGCGCCAGCAGTGAACTGCTACTAGGAGATGTCGACACCGGGGAGCTGTTTTTT.

The chain combines TRBV6-5 with TRBJ2-5; the match to TRBD2 covers 7 bases. The germline V gene has CDR1 MNHEY and CDR2 SVGAGI. With 2 bases clipped from V and 1 base from J, the junction kept 4 bases outside the gene matches. CDR3 size: 15 residues. CDR3 coding DNA: TGTGCCAGCAGTTACCGGCTAGCGGCCCAAGAGACCCAGTACTTC. This codes for CASSYRLAAQETQYF.

This rearrangement joins TRBV5-1 to TRBJ2-7; the D gene is possibly TRBD1 (5 bases). Germline CDR1 and CDR2: SGHRS and YFSETQ. V lost 0 bases and J 2 bases, leaving 9 bases between the germline ends. This CDR3 contains 14 residues. The CDR3 sequence: CASSLEGVAYEQYF. CDR3 nucleotide sequence: TGCGCCAGCAGCTTGGAAGGGGTAGCCTACGAGCAGTACTTC. Full variable domain (outside the CDR3, taken from reference TRBV5-1 and TRBJ2-7): KAGVTQTPRYLIKTRGQQVTLSCSPISGHRSVSWYQQTPGQGLQFLFEYFSETQRNKGNFPGRFSGRQFSNSRSEMNVSTLELGDSALYLCASSLEGVAYEQYFGPGTRLTVT.

This chain links TRBV27 with TRBJ1-2; 9 positions match TRBD1. Trimming took 5 bases from V and 0 from J; bases not matched to a gene: 13. CDR1 and CDR2 from the germline V gene are MNHEY and SMNVEV (reference sequence). The CDR3 loop spans 18 amino acids. The DNA for the CDR3 is TGTGCCAGCAGTGAAAGGGGTACACAGGGGGCCCCTAACTATGGCTACACCTTC. The encoded protein is CASSERGTQGAPNYGYTF.

The V and J genes are TRBV18 and TRBJ1-1, with TRBD1 as a possible D gene (6 bases). Trimming removed 4 bases from V and 3 bases from J, with 21 bases in between. This CDR3 region has 17 residues. Per germline, CDR1 KGHSH and CDR2 LQKENI. For the CDR3, the DNA is TGTGCCAGCTCACTCCACCCAGGGGCCGTTTGGTACACTGAAGCTTTCTTT. Its protein product is CASSLHPGAVWYTEAFF.

The chain uses TRBV7-4 and TRBJ1-3; D is unresolved. There are 15 residues in the CDR3. V lost 2 bases to trimming and J lost 0 bases, with 8 bases between them. The germline V gene has CDR1 SGHVT and CDR2 SQSDAQ. CDR3 in amino acids: CASSLTPSSGNTIYF. Written as DNA, the CDR3 is TGTGCCAGCAGCTTAACACCTAGCTCTGGAAACACCATATATTTT.

J is TRBJ2-1 and V is TRBV15; D call uncertain. The CDR3 runs to 12 residues. The germline V gene has CDR1 LNHNV and CDR2 YYDKDF (reference sequence). With 5 bases removed from V and 9 bases from J, the gap between germline ends came to 11 bases. DNA of the CDR3: TGTGCCACCAGCGTCCAGGTCGGTGAGCAGTTCTTC. Its translation: CATSVQVGEQFF.

There are a few counts of this clone. This rearrangement joins TRBV6-6 to TRBJ2-7; D unclear. V shed 5 bases and J shed 2 bases, with 10 bases lying between them. The germline V gene has CDR1 MNHNY and CDR2 SVGAGI (reference sequence). The CDR3 runs 13 residues. The CDR3 region has the DNA TGTGCCAGCAGTCCCCGCCAGACCTACGAGCAGTACTTC. Its protein product is CASSPRQTYEQYF.